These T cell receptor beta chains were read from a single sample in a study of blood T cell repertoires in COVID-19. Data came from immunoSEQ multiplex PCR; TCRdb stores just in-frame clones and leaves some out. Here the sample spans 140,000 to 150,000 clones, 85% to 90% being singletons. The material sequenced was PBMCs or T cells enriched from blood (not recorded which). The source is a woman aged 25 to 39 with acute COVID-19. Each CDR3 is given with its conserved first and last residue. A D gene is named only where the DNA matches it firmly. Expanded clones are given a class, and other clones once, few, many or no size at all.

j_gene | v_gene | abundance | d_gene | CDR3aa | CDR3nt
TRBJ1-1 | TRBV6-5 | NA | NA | CASSSAGGSNEAFF | TGTGCCAGCAGTTCTGCGGGGGGGTCGAATGAAGCTTTCTTT
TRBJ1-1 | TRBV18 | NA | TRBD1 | CASSPPGQAGTEAFF | TGTGCCAGCTCACCCCCTGGACAGGCTGGGACTGAAGCTTTCTTT
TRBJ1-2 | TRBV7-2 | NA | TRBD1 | CASSNQGAHYYGYTF | TGTGCCAGCAGCAATCAGGGGGCACACTACTATGGCTACACCTTC
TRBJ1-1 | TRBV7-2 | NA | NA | CASSLVWGGTEAFF | TGTGCCAGCAGCTTAGTTTGGGGGGGCACTGAAGCTTTCTTT
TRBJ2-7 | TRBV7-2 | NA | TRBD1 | CASSLGGTEMYEQYF | TGTGCCAGCAGCTTAGGTGGGACAGAGATGTACGAGCAGTACTTC
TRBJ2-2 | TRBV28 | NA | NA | CASSLLGGTGELFF | TGTGCCAGCAGTTTATTGGGGGGCACCGGGGAGCTGTTTTTT
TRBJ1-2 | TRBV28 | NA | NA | CASTYGQSYGYTF | TGTGCCAGCACTTACGGACAGTCCTATGGCTACACCTTC
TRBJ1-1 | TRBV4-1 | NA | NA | CASSGQMNTEAFF | TGCGCCAGCAGCGGACAGATGAACACTGAAGCTTTCTTT
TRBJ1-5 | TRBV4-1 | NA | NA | CASSQRVLNQPQHF | TGCGCCAGCAGCCAACGGGTTTTAAATCAGCCCCAGCATTTT
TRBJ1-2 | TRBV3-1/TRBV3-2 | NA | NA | CASSIRQDYGYTF | TGTGCCAGCAGCATAAGACAAGACTATGGCTACACCTTC
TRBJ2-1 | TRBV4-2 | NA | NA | CASSRAVAESSYNEQFF | TGTGCCAGCAGCCGCGCGGTAGCGGAGAGCTCCTACAATGAGCAGTTCTTC
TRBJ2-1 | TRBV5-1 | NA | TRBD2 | CASNLDEREGSYNEQFF | TGCGCCAGCAACTTGGATGAGCGGGAGGGTTCCTACAATGAGCAGTTCTTC
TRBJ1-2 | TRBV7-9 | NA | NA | CASSLIGRQSPLANYGYTF | TGTGCCAGCAGCCTAATAGGGCGGCAGTCCCCACTAGCTAACTATGGCTACACCTTC
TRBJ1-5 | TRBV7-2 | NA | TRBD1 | CASSPGGAYNQPQHF | TGTGCCAGCAGCCCAGGGGGCGCATACAATCAGCCCCAGCATTTT
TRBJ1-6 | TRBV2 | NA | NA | CASSELLGGNSPLHF | TGTGCCAGCAGTGAACTCTTGGGGGGTAATTCACCCCTCCACTTT
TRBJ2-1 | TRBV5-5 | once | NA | CASSLSGTYNEQFF | TGTGCCAGCAGCTTAAGCGGAACCTACAATGAGCAGTTCTTC
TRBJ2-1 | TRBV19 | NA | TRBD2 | CASSIEGAGGVDNEQFF | TGTGCCAGTAGTATAGAAGGAGCGGGAGGAGTTGACAATGAGCAGTTCTTC
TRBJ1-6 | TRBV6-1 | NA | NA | CASSESRGGNSPLHF | TGTGCCAGCAGTGAATCGAGAGGGGGTAATTCACCCCTCCACTTT
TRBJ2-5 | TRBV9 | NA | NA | CASSVGVGARETQYF | TGTGCCAGCAGCGTCGGGGTGGGGGCGAGGGAGACCCAGTACTTC
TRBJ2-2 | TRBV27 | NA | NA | CASSREVRDTGELFF | TGTGCCAGCAGTAGAGAGGTACGGGACACCGGGGAGCTGTTTTTT
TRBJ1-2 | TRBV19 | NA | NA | CASSIDLSDYGYTF | TGTGCCAGTAGTATAGATCTATCGGACTATGGCTACACCTTC
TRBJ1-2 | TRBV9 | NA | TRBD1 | CASSVEYRGHLSYGYTF | TGTGCCAGCAGCGTAGAATACAGGGGGCATCTGAGCTATGGCTACACCTTC
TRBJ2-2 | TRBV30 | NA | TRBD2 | CAWSGTSGRAFGELFF | TGTGCCTGGAGTGGGACTAGCGGGAGGGCCTTTGGGGAGCTGTTTTTT
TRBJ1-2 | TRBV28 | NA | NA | CASSLTEANGYTF | TGTGCCAGCAGCTTGACTGAGGCCAATGGCTACACCTTC
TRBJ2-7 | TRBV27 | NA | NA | CASSPRSEGYEQYF | TGTGCCAGCAGTCCACGGTCGGAGGGCTACGAGCAGTACTTC
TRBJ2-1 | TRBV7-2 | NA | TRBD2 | CASSLGAPGTSGHNEQFF | TGTGCCAGCAGCTTAGGGGCTCCGGGGACTAGCGGACACAATGAGCAGTTCTTC
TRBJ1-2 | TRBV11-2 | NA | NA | CASSLEGLYGYTF | TGTGCCAGCAGCTTAGAGGGGCTTTATGGCTACACCTTC
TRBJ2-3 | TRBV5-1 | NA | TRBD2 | CASSRGGQARTDTQYF | TGCGCCAGCAGCCGGGGGGGGCAGGCCCGCACAGATACGCAGTATTTT
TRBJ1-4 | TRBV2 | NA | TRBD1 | CASSERTGVNEKLFF | TGTGCCAGCAGTGAACGAACAGGGGTGAATGAAAAACTGTTTTTT
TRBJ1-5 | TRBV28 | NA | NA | CASSFPGLLGNQPQHF | TGTGCCAGCAGTTTTCCAGGGCTCTTAGGCAATCAGCCCCAGCATTTT
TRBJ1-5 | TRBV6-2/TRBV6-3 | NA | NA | CASSYGGYWPQHF | TGTGCCAGCAGTTACGGGGGGTATTGGCCCCAGCATTTT
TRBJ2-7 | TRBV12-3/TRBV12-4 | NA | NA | CASVRDFSYEQYF | TGTGCCAGTGTCCGGGACTTTTCCTACGAGCAGTACTTC
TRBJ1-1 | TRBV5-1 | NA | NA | CASSGQDVSTEAFF | TGCGCCAGCAGCGGGCAGGATGTGAGCACTGAAGCTTTCTTT
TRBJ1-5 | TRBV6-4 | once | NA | CASRDTGSQPQHF | TGTGCCAGCAGAGATACAGGGAGTCAGCCCCAGCATTTT
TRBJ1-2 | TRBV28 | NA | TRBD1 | CASSSTGGYYGYTF | TGTGCCAGCAGTTCTACAGGGGGGTACTATGGCTACACCTTC
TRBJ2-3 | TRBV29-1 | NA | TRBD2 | CSVGWEGGPIDTQYF | TGCAGCGTTGGATGGGAGGGAGGGCCCATAGATACGCAGTATTTT
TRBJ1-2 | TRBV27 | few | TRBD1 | CASSLSPDRVGYGYTF | TGTGCCAGCAGTTTATCTCCGGACAGGGTGGGCTATGGCTACACCTTC
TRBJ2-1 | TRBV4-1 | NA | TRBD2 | CASSLSGASGRGNYEQFF | TGCGCCAGCAGCCTAAGCGGGGCTAGCGGTAGAGGGAACTATGAGCAGTTCTTC
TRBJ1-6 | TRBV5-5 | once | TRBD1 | CASSLGTGVNSPLHF | TGTGCCAGCAGCTTGGGGACAGGGGTAAATTCACCCCTCCACTTT
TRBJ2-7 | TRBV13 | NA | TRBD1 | CASSLEGTGDYEQYF | TGTGCCAGCAGCTTAGAAGGGACAGGGGATTACGAGCAGTACTTC
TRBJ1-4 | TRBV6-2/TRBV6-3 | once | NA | CASSHRAPFNEKLFF | TGTGCCAGCAGTCACAGGGCTCCATTTAATGAAAAACTGTTTTTT
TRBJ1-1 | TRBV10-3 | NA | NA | CAISEGEENTEAFF | TGTGCCATCAGTGAAGGGGAAGAGAACACTGAAGCTTTCTTT
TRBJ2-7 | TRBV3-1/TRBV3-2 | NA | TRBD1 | CASSRGRQGRGYEQYF | TGTGCCAGCAGCCGAGGGCGACAGGGGCGAGGCTACGAGCAGTACTTC
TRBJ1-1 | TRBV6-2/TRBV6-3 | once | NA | CASSYGGTMNTEAFF | TGTGCCAGCAGTTATGGGGGGACCATGAACACTGAAGCTTTCTTT
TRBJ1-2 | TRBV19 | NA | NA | CASSSPTENYGYTF | TGTGCCAGTAGTAGCCCCACAGAAAACTATGGCTACACCTTC
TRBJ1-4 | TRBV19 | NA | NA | CASSSFATNEKLFF | TGTGCCAGTAGTTCCTTTGCAACTAATGAAAAACTGTTTTTT
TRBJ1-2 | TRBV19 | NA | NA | CASSISRESRVGGYTF | TGTGCCAGTAGTATCTCACGGGAATCGAGAGTGGGAGGCTACACCTTC
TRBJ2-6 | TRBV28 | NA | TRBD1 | CASSSTGTGAGANVLTF | TGTGCCAGCAGTTCCACCGGGACAGGGGCTGGGGCCAACGTCCTGACTTTC
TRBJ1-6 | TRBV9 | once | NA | CASSVEQGGPSALHF | TGTGCCAGCAGCGTAGAACAGGGTGGGCCTTCGGCCCTCCACTTT
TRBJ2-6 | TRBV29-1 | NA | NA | CSVQGSGANVLTF | TGCAGCGTTCAGGGGTCTGGGGCCAACGTCCTGACTTTC
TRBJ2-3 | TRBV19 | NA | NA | CASSRGGRLDTDTQYF | TGTGCCAGTAGTAGGGGTGGGAGACTAGACACAGATACGCAGTATTTT
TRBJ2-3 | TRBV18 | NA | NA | CASSRGTDTQYF | TGTGCCAGCTCGAGAGGGACAGATACGCAGTATTTT
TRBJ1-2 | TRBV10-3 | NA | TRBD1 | CATHPGQDIYGYTF | TGTGCCACCCACCCGGGACAGGACATCTATGGCTACACCTTC
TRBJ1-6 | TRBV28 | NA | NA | CASSRTGGMGNSPLHF | TGTGCCAGCAGTCGGACCGGGGGAATGGGTAATTCACCCCTCCACTTT
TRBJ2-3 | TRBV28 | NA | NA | CASSPTGTFLGTQYF | TGTGCCAGCAGTCCCACCGGGACATTTTTAGGTACGCAGTATTTT
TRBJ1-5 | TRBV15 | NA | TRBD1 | CATSSQGADQPQHF | TGTGCCACCAGCAGTCAGGGGGCGGATCAGCCCCAGCATTTT
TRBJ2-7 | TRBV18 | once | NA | CASSPLGAGEQYF | TGTGCCAGCTCACCACTGGGGGCAGGGGAGCAGTACTTC
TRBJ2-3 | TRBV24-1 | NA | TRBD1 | CATSDPGQEVDTQYF | TGTGCCACCAGTGATCCGGGACAGGAGGTAGATACGCAGTATTTT
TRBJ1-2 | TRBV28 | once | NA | CGEGSPDYGYTF | TGTGGGGAGGGCAGCCCAGACTATGGCTACACCTTC